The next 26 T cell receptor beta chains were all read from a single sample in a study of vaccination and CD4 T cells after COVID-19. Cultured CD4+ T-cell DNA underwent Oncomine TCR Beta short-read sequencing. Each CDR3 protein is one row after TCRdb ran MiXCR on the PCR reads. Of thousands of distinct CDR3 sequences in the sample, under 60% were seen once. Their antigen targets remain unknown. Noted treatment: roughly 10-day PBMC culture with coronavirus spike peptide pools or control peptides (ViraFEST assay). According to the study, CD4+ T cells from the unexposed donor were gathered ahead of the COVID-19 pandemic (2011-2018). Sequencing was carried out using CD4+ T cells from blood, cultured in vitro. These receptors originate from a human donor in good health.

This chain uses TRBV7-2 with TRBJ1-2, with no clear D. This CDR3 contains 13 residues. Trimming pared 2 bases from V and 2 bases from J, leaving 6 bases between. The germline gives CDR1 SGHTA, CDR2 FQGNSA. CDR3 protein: CASSLSRNYGYTF. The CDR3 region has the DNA TGTGCCAGCAGCTTATCCCGGAACTATGGCTACACCTTC.

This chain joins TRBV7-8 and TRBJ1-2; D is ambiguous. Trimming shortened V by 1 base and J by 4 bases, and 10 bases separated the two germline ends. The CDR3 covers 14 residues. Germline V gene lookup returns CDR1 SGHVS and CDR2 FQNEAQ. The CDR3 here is CASSLEAEPYGYTF. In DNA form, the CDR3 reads TGTGCCAGCAGCTTAGAGGCAGAGCCCTATGGCTACACCTTC.

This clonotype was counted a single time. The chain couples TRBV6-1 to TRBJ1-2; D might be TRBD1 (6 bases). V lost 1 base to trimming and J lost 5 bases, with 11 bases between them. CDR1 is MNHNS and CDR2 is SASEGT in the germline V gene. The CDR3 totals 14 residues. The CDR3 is CASSEGSGVYGYTF. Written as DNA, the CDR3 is TGTGCCAGCAGTGAAGGTTCAGGGGTATATGGCTACACCTTC.

Written as DNA, the CDR3 is TGTGCCAGCAGTTTCCCAGGGGCCGGTACCGGGGAGCTGTTTTTT. It is translated as CASSFPGAGTGELFF. The V and J genes are TRBV6-5 and TRBJ2-2; the D gene is possibly TRBD1 (6 bases). The CDR3 runs to 15 residues. V lost 4 bases and J lost 5, with 14 bases in between. The germline V gene encodes CDR1 MNHEY and CDR2 SVGAGI.

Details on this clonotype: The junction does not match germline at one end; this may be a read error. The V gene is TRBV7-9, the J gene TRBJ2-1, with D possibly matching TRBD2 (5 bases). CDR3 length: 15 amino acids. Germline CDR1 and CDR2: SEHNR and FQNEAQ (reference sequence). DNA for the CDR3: TGTGCCAGCACCTTAACTGCGGGCTCCTACAATGAGCAGTTCTTC. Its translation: CASTLTAGSYNEQFF.

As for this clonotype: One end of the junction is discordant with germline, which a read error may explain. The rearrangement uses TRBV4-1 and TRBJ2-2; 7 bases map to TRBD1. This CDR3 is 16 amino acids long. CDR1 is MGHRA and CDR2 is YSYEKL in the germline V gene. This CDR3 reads CASSARDRQNTEELFF. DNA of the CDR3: TGCGCCAGCAGCGCCCGGGACAGACAGAACACCGAGGAGCTGTTTTTT.

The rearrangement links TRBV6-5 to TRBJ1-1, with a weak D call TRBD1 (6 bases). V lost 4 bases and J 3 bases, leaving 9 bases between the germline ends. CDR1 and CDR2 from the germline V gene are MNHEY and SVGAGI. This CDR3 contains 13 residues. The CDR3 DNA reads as TGTGCCAGCAGTTGGACAGTCGACACTGAAGCTTTCTTT. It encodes CASSWTVDTEAFF.

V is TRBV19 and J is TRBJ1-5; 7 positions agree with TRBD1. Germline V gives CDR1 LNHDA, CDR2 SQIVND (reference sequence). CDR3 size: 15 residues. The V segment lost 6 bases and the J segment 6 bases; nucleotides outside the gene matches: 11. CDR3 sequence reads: CASRATGVDGQPQHF. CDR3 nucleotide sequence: TGTGCCAGTAGAGCTACAGGGGTAGACGGTCAGCCCCAGCATTTT.

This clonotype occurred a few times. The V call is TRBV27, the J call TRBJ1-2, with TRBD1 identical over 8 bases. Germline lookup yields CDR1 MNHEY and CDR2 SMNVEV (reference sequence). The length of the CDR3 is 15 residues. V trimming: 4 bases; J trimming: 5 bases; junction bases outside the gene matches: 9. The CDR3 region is CASSWTGTPGYGYTF. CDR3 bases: TGTGCCAGCAGTTGGACAGGGACCCCAGGATATGGCTACACCTTC.

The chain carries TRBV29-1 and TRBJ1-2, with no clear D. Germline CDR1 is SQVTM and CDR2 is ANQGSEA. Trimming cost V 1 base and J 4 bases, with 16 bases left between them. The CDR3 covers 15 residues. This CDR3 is CSVEGNLGRIYGYTF. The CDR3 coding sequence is TGCAGCGTTGAAGGTAACCTAGGTCGAATCTATGGCTACACCTTC. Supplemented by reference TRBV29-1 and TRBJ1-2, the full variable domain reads SAVISQKPSRDICQRGTSLTIQCQVDSQVTMMFWYRQQPGQSLTLIATANQGSEATYESGFVIDKFPISRPNLTFSTLTVSNMSPEDSSIYLCSVEGNLGRIYGYTFGSGTRLTVV.

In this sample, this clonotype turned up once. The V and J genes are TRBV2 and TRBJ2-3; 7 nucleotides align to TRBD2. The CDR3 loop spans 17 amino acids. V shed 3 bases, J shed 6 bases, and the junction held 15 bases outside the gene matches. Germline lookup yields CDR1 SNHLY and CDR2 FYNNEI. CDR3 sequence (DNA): TGTGCCAGCAGTGATCTGGGGTCTAGCGGACCATTGGATACGCAGTATTTT. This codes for CASSDLGSSGPLDTQYF.

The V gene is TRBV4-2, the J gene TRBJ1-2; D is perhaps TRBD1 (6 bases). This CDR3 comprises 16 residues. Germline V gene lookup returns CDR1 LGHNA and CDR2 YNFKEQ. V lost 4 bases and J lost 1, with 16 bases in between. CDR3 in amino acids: CASSRQQGPNNYGYTF. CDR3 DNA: TGTGCCAGCAGCCGCCAACAGGGACCGAATAACTATGGCTACACCTTC.

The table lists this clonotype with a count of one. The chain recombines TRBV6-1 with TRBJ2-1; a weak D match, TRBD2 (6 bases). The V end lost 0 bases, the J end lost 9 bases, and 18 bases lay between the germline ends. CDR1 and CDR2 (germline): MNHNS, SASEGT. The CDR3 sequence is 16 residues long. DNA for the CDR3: TGTGCCAGCAGTGAAGCGCGGCGACTAGTTGTCGGTGAGCAGTTCTTC. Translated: CASSEARRLVVGEQFF.

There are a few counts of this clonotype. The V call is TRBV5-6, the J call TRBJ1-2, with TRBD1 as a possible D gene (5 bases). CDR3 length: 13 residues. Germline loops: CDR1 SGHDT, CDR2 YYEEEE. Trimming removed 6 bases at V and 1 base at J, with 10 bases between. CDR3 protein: CASTRGDNYGYTF. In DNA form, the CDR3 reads TGTGCCAGCACGAGAGGGGATAACTATGGCTACACCTTC.

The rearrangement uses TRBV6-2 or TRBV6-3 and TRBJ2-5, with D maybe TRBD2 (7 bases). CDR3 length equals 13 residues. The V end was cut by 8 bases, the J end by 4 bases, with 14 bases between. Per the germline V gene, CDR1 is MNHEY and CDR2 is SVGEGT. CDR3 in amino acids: CASRRGGIETQYF. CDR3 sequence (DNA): TGTGCCAGCCGCAGGGGAGGGATAGAGACCCAGTACTTC.

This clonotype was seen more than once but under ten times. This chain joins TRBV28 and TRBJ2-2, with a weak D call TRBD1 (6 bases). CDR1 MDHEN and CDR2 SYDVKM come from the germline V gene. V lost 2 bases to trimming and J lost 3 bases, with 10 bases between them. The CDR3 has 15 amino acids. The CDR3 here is CASSLRDIHTGELFF. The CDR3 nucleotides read TGTGCCAGCAGTTTAAGGGACATTCACACCGGGGAGCTGTTTTTT.

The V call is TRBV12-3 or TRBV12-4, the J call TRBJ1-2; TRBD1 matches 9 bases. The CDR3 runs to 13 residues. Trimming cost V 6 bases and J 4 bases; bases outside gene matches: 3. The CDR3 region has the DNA TGTGCCAGCAGGGGACAGGGTTTCTATGGCTACACCTTC. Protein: CASRGQGFYGYTF.

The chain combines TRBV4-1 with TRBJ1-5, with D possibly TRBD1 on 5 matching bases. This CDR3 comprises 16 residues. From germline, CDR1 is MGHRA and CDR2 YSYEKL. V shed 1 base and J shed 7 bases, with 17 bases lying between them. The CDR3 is CASSQVPGPGSQPQHF. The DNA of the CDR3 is TGCGCCAGCAGCCAAGTGCCGGGACCAGGAAGCCAGCCCCAGCATTTT.

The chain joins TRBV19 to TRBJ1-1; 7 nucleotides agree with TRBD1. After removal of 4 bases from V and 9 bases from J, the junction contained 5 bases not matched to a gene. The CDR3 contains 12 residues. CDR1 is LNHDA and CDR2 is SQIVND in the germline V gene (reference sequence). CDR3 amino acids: CASSNRGGQAFF. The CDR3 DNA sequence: TGTGCCAGTAGTAACAGGGGAGGGCAAGCTTTCTTT.

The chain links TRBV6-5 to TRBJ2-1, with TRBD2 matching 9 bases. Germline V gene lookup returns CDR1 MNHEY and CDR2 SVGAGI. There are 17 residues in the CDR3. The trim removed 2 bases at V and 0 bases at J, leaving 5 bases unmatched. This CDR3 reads CASSYPGTSNSYNEQFF. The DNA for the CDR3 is TGTGCCAGCAGTTACCCTGGGACTAGCAACTCCTACAATGAGCAGTTCTTC.

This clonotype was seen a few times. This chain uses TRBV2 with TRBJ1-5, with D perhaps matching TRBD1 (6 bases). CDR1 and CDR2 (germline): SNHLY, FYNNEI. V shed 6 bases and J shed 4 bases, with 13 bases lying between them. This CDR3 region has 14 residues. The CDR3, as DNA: TGTGCCAGCAGCTATAGACAGGAGAATCAGCCCCAGCATTTT. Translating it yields CASSYRQENQPQHF.

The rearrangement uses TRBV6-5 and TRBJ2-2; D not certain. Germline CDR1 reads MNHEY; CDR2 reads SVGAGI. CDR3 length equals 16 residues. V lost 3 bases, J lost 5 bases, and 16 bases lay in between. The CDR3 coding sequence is TGTGCCAGCAGTTATTATCCGTCTAGTAATACCGGGGAGCTGTTTTTT. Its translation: CASSYYPSSNTGELFF.

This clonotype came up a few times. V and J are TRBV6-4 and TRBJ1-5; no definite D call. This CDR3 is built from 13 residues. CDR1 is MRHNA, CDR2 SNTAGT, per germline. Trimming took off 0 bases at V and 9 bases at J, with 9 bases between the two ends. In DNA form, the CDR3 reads TGTGCCAGCAGTGACTCGACGGGTGGGCCCCAGCATTTT. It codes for CASSDSTGGPQHF.

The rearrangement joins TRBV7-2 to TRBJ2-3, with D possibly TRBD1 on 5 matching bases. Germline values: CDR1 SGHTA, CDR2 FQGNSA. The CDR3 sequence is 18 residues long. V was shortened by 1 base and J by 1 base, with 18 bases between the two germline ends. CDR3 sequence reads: CASSLGQGGPRGTDTQYF. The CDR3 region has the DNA TGTGCCAGCAGCTTAGGGCAGGGTGGCCCCAGAGGCACAGATACGCAGTATTTT.

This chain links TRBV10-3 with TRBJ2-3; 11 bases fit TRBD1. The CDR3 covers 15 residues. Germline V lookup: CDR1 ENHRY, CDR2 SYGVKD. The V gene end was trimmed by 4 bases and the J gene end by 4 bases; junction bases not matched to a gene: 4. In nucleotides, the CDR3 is TGTGCCATCAGTGCCCGGGACAGGGGGGCAGATACGCAGTATTTT. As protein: CAISARDRGADTQYF.

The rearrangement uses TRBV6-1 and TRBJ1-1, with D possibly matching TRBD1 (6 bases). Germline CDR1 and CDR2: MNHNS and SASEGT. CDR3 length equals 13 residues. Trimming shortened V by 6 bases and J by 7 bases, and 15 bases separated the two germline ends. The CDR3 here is CASSQLGGNEAFF. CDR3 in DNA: TGTGCCAGCAGCCAACTAGGGGGGAATGAAGCTTTCTTT.